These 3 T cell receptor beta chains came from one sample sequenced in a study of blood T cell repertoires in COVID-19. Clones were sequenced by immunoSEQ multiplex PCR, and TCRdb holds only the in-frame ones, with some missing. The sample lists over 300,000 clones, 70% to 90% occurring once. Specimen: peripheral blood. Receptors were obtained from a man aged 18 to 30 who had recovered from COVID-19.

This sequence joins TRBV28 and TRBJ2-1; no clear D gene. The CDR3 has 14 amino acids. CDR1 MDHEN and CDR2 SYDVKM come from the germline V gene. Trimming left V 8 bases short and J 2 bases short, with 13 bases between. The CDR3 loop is CASSFVRTYNEQFF. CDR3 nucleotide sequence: TGTGCCAGCTCGTTTGTCCGTACCTACAATGAGCAGTTCTTC.

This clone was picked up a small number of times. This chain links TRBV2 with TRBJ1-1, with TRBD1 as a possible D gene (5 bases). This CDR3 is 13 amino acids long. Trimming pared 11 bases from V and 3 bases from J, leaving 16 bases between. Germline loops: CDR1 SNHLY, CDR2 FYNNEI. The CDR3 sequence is CACGAREDTEAFF. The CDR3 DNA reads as TGTGCCTGTGGGGCCCGAGAGGACACTGAAGCTTTCTTT.

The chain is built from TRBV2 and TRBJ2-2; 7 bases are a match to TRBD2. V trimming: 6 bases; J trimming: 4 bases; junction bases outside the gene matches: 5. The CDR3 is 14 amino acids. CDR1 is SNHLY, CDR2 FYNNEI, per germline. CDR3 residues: CASSTTGGTGELFF. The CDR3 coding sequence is TGTGCCAGCAGCACCACGGGAGGCACCGGGGAGCTGTTTTTT.